The 23 T cell receptor beta chains below were found in one sample sequenced in a study of blood T cell repertoires in COVID-19. Generated by immunoSEQ multiplex PCR, the TCRdb table keeps only in-frame clones and is missing some. The sample has 250,000 to 300,000 clones; approximately 84% are singletons. Material: PBMCs or T cells enriched from blood (not recorded which). The receptors stem from a man aged 18 to 30 who had recovered from COVID-19.

In DNA, the CDR3 is TGTGCCTGGAGTGTACTGGACAGTACAGCAACTAATGAAAAACTGTTTTTT. The encoded protein is CAWSVLDSTATNEKLFF. This chain joins TRBV30 and TRBJ1-4; maybe TRBD1 (6 bases). The germline V gene has CDR1 GTSNPN and CDR2 SVGIG (reference sequence). The CDR3 totals 17 residues. V lost 0 bases, J lost 0 bases, and 14 bases lay in between.

The DNA for the CDR3 is TGTGCCAGCAGCGCCCCCCGGAGACTAGCTTCCTACAATGAGCAGTTCTTC. Translation: CASSAPRRLASYNEQFF. The chain joins TRBV7-9 to TRBJ2-1; 7 bases match TRBD2. Germline CDR1 reads SEHNR; CDR2 reads FQNEAQ (reference sequence). The CDR3 has 17 amino acids. V was clipped by 5 bases and J by 1 base; unmatched bases: 11. The full variable domain, its missing parts supplied by reference TRBV7-9 and TRBJ2-1, is DTGVSQNPRHKITKRGQNVTFRCDPISEHNRLYWYRQTLGQGPEFLTYFQNEAQLEKSRLLSDRFSAERPKGSFSTLEIQRTEQGDSAMYLCASSAPRRLASYNEQFFGPGTRLTVL.

The chain is built from TRBV6-5 and TRBJ1-1; D is unresolved. Germline CDR1 is MNHEY and CDR2 is SVGAGI. The CDR3 consists of 13 residues. The ends were cut back, 8 bases at V and 1 base at J, with 11 bases in the middle. This CDR3 is CASARRRNTEAFF. The CDR3 DNA reads TGTGCCAGCGCAAGGAGAAGGAACACTGAAGCTTTCTTT.

The J gene is TRBJ2-7, the V gene TRBV27; TRBD2 might be the D (5 bases). Deletions cut 5 bases from V and 0 bases from J, with 14 bases between. Germline V gene data show CDR1 as MNHEY and CDR2 as SMNVEV (reference sequence). The CDR3 covers 15 residues. The CDR3 DNA reads TGTGCCAGCAGTCCACTCGTGGGGAGCTCCTACGAGCAGTACTTC. It encodes CASSPLVGSSYEQYF.

The CDR3 DNA is TGTGCCTGGAGTGTGGGGGCCCTTAATGAAAAACTGTTTTTT. Its translation is CAWSVGALNEKLFF. The rearrangement uses TRBV30 and TRBJ1-4; weak D call: TRBD1 (6 bases). V lost 0 bases to trimming and J lost 4 bases, with 9 bases between them. Germline CDR1 GTSNPN, CDR2 SVGIG (reference sequence). The CDR3 loop spans 14 amino acids.

The chain recombines TRBV10-3 with TRBJ2-3; the match to TRBD2 covers 10 bases. Germline V gene sequence: CDR1 ENHRY, CDR2 SYGVKD. With V trimmed by 8 bases and J by 3 bases, 5 bases remained unmatched. The CDR3 totals 14 residues. The CDR3 nucleotides are TGTGCCATCGCTAGCGGGAGTAGTACAGATACGCAGTATTTT. Translated: CAIASGSSTDTQYF.

The chain has TRBV2 and TRBJ2-5, with a weak D call TRBD2 (6 bases). The CDR3 sequence is 14 residues long. Germline V lookup: CDR1 SNHLY, CDR2 FYNNEI. Between the trimmed V and J ends, which lost 10 bases and 2 bases, there was a span of 17 bases. DNA of the CDR3: TGTGCCACGACGGGGGTGGTGGGGCAAGAGACCCAGTACTTC. Protein sequence: CATTGVVGQETQYF.

The genes are TRBV30 and TRBJ2-7; a weak D match, TRBD1 (7 bases). The CDR3 is 15 residues long. Germline loops: CDR1 GTSNPN, CDR2 SVGIG (reference sequence). Trimming cost V 1 base and J 2 bases, with 15 bases left between them. The CDR3 DNA sequence: TGTGCCTGGAGTGCGACGGCCAGGGGGGCCTACGAGCAGTACTTC. Translated: CAWSATARGAYEQYF.

The V gene is TRBV18, the J gene TRBJ2-5; no clear D. There are 13 residues in the CDR3. The germline CDR1 and CDR2 sequences are KGHSH and LQKENI. V lost 4 bases to trimming and J lost 1 base, with 7 bases between them. CDR3 sequence (DNA): TGTGCCAGCTCACTCTCCCTCCAAGAGACCCAGTACTTC. This sequence encodes CASSLSLQETQYF.

The chain joins TRBV6-2 or TRBV6-3 to TRBJ2-5; perhaps TRBD1 as D (6 bases). CDR3 length equals 16 residues. V lost 6 bases, J lost 4 bases, and 21 bases lay in between. The germline V gene encodes CDR1 MNHEY and CDR2 SVGEGT. The DNA of the CDR3 is TGTGCCAGCAGCGACCCCGGGCAGGGGAATTCAGAGACCCAGTACTTC. Amino acid sequence: CASSDPGQGNSETQYF.

The CDR3 is CASSVPGEGEQFF. As DNA, the CDR3 is TGTGCCAGCAGCGTTCCAGGGGAGGGAGAGCAGTTCTTC. V gene TRBV9 combines with J gene TRBJ2-1; D possibly corresponds to TRBD2 (7 bases). Germline V lookup: CDR1 SGDLS, CDR2 YYNGEE. The CDR3 consists of 13 residues. Trimming took off 2 bases at V and 10 bases at J, with 13 bases between the two ends. Drawing the rest from reference TRBV9 and TRBJ2-1, the complete variable domain is DSGVTQTPKHLITATGQRVTLRCSPRSGDLSVYWYQQSLDQGLQFLIQYYNGEERAKGNILERFSAQQFPDLHSELNLSSLELGDSALYFCASSVPGEGEQFFGPGTRLTVL.

The chain couples TRBV28 to TRBJ1-5; the match to TRBD1 covers 7 bases. Trimming at V came to 3 bases and at J to 6 bases, leaving 5 bases not matched to a gene. Germline-derived CDR1 and CDR2 are MDHEN and SYDVKM. The CDR3 runs to 14 residues. CDR3: CASSLRQGVQPQHF. The CDR3 DNA reads as TGTGCCAGCAGTTTGAGGCAGGGGGTTCAGCCCCAGCATTTT.

This rearrangement joins TRBV30 to TRBJ1-1; 10 bases are a match to TRBD1. There are 15 residues in the CDR3. Germline CDR1 and CDR2: GTSNPN and SVGIG (reference sequence). With 0 bases clipped from V and 6 bases from J, the junction kept 7 bases outside the gene matches. CDR3 coding DNA: TGTGCCTGGAGTGTACGACAGGGGGCGCTTTCTGAAGCTTTCTTT. Amino acids: CAWSVRQGALSEAFF.

The chain carries TRBV11-2 and TRBJ1-6, with D possibly matching TRBD1 (5 bases). This CDR3 comprises 15 residues. CDR1 and CDR2 (germline): SGHAT, FQNNGV. Trimming pared 10 bases from V and 4 bases from J, leaving 17 bases between. Written as DNA, the CDR3 is TGTGCCACAACTTTACAGGAAACATATAATTCACCCCTCCACTTT. Translation gives CATTLQETYNSPLHF.

V and J are TRBV11-2 and TRBJ2-2; the match to TRBD1 covers 7 bases. This CDR3 has 13 amino acids. The germline V gene has CDR1 SGHAT and CDR2 FQNNGV. The V segment lost 5 bases and the J segment 5 bases; nucleotides outside the gene matches: 2. Here the CDR3 DNA reads TGTGCCAGCAGCCAGGGACAGACCGGGGAGCTGTTTTTT. This codes for CASSQGQTGELFF.

V usage is TRBV6-2 or TRBV6-3 and J usage is TRBJ1-2; 7 positions agree with TRBD1. This CDR3 region has 15 residues. V shed 5 bases, J shed 5 bases, and the junction held 11 bases outside the gene matches. Germline CDR1 reads MNHEY; CDR2 reads SVGEGT. This chain's CDR3 is CASSKTGTVSYGYTF. The CDR3, as DNA: TGTGCCAGCAGTAAGACCGGGACAGTAAGTTATGGCTACACCTTC.

The chain joins TRBV28 to TRBJ1-1; TRBD1 matches 7 bases. The CDR3 sequence is 15 residues long. CDR1 is MDHEN, CDR2 SYDVKM, per germline. V shed 6 bases and J 5 bases; nucleotides not matched to a gene: 12. The CDR3 loop reads CASSKRQGRGTEAFF. The CDR3 bases are TGTGCCAGCAGCAAACGACAGGGACGGGGGACTGAAGCTTTCTTT. Variable domain in full (rest from reference TRBV28 and TRBJ1-1): DVKVTQSSRYLVKRTGEKVFLECVQDMDHENMFWYRQDPGLGLRLIYFSYDVKMKEKGDIPEGYSVSREKKERFSLILESASTNQTSMYLCASSKRQGRGTEAFFGQGTRLTVV.

This sequence joins TRBV2 and TRBJ2-7; 10 positions agree with TRBD2. Germline V gene lookup returns CDR1 SNHLY and CDR2 FYNNEI. The V and J ends lost 6 bases and 2 bases, in that order; junction bases with no gene match: 7. The CDR3 has 15 amino acids. The CDR3 spells CASRQGLADPYEQYF. The CDR3 DNA reads TGTGCCAGCAGGCAAGGACTAGCGGACCCCTACGAGCAGTACTTC.

V is TRBV6-6 and J is TRBJ1-2; D not resolved. This CDR3 spans 15 amino acids. Trimming took 0 bases from V and 2 from J, leaving 10 bases between them. The V gene's germline CDR1 is MNHNY and CDR2 SVGAGI (reference sequence). Written as DNA, the CDR3 is TGTGCCAGCAGTTACTCGACGGGAGAGAACTATGGCTACACCTTC. This gives the protein CASSYSTGENYGYTF.

V is TRBV10-1 and J is TRBJ2-7, with D possibly matching TRBD1 (6 bases). The V end lost 4 bases, the J end lost 5 bases, and 12 bases lay between the germline ends. The CDR3 sequence is 13 residues long. CDR1 is WNHNN and CDR2 is SYGVQD in the germline V gene (reference sequence). This CDR3 is CASSAGDVDEQYF. In nucleotides, the CDR3 is TGCGCCAGCAGTGCAGGGGACGTCGACGAGCAGTACTTC.

A note on this clone: Other nucleotide sequences in the sample specify the same CDR3. The chain carries TRBV20-1 and TRBJ2-1; 7 bases are a match to TRBD2. The V gene's germline CDR1 is DFQATT and CDR2 SNEGSKA (reference sequence). The J segment lost 4 bases and the V segment lost 3 bases, leaving 6 bases of the junction unmatched. The CDR3 sequence is 14 residues long. The CDR3 nucleotides are TGCAGTGCTAGTGGGGGGAGGGGTTACAATGAGCAGTTCTTC. It codes for CSASGGRGYNEQFF.

This clone showed up just a few times. CDR3 nucleotide sequence: TGTGCCAGCAGCCCTCCGCGGGGGGTATACGAGCAGTACTTC. Translated, it gives CASSPPRGVYEQYF. The chain links TRBV3-1 (or the pseudogene TRBV3-2) to TRBJ2-7, with 8 positions matching TRBD2. CDR1 is LGHDT, CDR2 YNNKEL, per germline (reference sequence). The CDR3 length is 14 residues. V lost 4 bases, J lost 4 bases, and 6 bases stayed unmatched.

With respect to this clone: Additional DNA sequences in this sample encode the identical CDR3. This chain connects TRBV3-1 (or the pseudogene TRBV3-2) to TRBJ1-1; D gene ambiguous. Germline V gene sequence: CDR1 LGHDT, CDR2 YNNKEL (reference sequence). V lost 1 base and J 1 base, leaving 7 bases between the germline ends. The CDR3 runs to 14 residues. CDR3 DNA: TGTGCCAGCAGCCAAGTGTCAGGGAACACTGAAGCTTTCTTT. Protein: CASSQVSGNTEAFF.